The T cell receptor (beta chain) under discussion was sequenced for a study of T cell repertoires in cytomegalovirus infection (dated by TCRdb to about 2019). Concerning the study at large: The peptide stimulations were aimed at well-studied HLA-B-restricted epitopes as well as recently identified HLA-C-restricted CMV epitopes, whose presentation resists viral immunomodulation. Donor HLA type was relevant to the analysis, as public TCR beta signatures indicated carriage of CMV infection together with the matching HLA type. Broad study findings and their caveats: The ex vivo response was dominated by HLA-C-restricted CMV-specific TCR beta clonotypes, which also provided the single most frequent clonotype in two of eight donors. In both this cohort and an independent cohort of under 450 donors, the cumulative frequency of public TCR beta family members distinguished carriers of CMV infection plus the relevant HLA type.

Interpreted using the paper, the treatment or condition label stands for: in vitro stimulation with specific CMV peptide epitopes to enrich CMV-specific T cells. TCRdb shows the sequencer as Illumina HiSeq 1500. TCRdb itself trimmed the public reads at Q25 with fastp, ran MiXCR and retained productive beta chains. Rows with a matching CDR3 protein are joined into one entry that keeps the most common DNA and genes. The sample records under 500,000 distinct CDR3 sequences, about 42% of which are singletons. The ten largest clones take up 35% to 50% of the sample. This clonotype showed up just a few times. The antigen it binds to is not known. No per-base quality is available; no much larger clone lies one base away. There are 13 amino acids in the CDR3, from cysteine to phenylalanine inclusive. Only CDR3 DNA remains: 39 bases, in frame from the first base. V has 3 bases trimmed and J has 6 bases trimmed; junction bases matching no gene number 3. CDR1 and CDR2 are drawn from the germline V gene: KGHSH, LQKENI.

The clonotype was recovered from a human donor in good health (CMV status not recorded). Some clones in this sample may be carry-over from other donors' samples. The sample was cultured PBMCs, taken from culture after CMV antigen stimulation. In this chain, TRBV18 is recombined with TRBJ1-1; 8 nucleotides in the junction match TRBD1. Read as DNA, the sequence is TGTGCCAGCTCACCCTCAGGGGGCGCTGAAGCTTTCTTT. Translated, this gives CASSPSGGAEAFF. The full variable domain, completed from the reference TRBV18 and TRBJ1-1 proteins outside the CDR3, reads NAGVMQNPRHLVRRRGQEARLRCSPMKGHSHVYWYRQLPEEGLKFMVYLQKENIIDESGMPKERFSAEFPKEGPSILRIQQVVRGDSAAYFCASSPSGGAEAFFGQGTRLTVV.